The count of the clone carrying this TCR beta chain is one. These data originate in a study of T-cell reconstitution after alpha-beta-depleted transplantation in children. In germline, CDR1 is KGHSH, CDR2 LQKENI. Deletions cut 0 bases from V and 2 bases from J, with 11 bases between. The CDR3 has 15 amino acids. Preparing the TCRbeta library involved the use of unique molecular identifiers. TCRdb reanalysed the PCR reads using MiXCR and keeps one entry per CDR3 protein. The sample lists some 250,000 distinct CDR3 sequences, 12% seen once, with around 2.5% in the top ten. This receptor was obtained from a human donor who donated a stem cell graft to a child with acute lymphoblastic leukemia. The chain employs TRBV18 and TRBJ2-7; no reliable D call. Sequencing was performed on PBMCs from the stem cell graft donor, taken from the stem cell graft. CDR3 DNA sequence: TGTGCCAGCTCACCACCGGCACGGTCCCCCTACGAGCAGTACTTC. Its translation: CASSPPARSPYEQYF.